This is a list of T cell receptor beta chains from one sample in a study of CD8 T cells in ankylosing spondylitis. From the 5' RACE reads, TCRdb called clonotypes with MiXCR, one entry per CDR3 protein. The sample consists of hundreds of thousands of distinct CDR3 sequences, around 26% of them appearing once. Sequenced material: blood, either unsorted or a sorted T cell fraction (not recorded which). The receptors were gathered from a male donor with ankylosing spondylitis. Both conserved end residues are trimmed from each CDR3.

J gene,CDR3 length,V gene,CDR3 protein
TRBJ2-3,13,TRBV12-3/TRBV12-4,ASSSGTGLWDTQY
TRBJ2-5,14,TRBV6-1,ASSLAGPHLQETQY
TRBJ2-1,13,TRBV10-3,ATGRGGTSYNEQF
TRBJ1-2,14,TRBV5-1,ASSVGTGDMAYGYT
TRBJ2-1,14,TRBV3-1,ASSIGLRGRSNEQF
TRBJ2-4,10,TRBV5-1,ASSLGKNIQY
TRBJ1-5,10,TRBV6-4,ASSDGDQPQH
TRBJ2-3,12,TRBV9,ASSIDTGTDTQY
TRBJ2-2,12,TRBV20-1,SAERQTNTGELF
TRBJ2-1,17,TRBV24-1,ATSDPQIHSGSSYNEQF
TRBJ1-6,11,TRBV7-2,ASSPDHNSPLH
TRBJ2-1,13,TRBV5-1,ASSLKRDAYNEQF
TRBJ1-6,13,TRBV10-1,ASSESKGRNSPLH
TRBJ2-1,13,TRBV20-1,SAAGQPPSYNEQF
TRBJ1-4,16,TRBV4-2,ASSQDRRGRVTNEKLF
TRBJ2-1,12,TRBV10-3,AISAWDSYNEQF
TRBJ2-1,9,TRBV20-1,SAREAGAAF
TRBJ1-5,10,TRBV29-1,SVGTGAQPQH
TRBJ2-1,15,TRBV4-2,ASSQDGGTSEYNEQF
TRBJ1-3,13,TRBV19,ASNEDSNSGNTIY
TRBJ2-5,14,TRBV7-2,ASSLAGSGGRETQY
TRBJ2-7,11,TRBV10-3,AIRQDLTYEQY
TRBJ1-6,12,TRBV2,ASSEATSNSPLH
TRBJ1-1,11,TRBV3-1,ASSPWGDTEAF
TRBJ1-2,12,TRBV3-1,ASSQLSSFYGYT
TRBJ2-7,12,TRBV7-6,ASSLDGSVYEQY
TRBJ2-7,11,TRBV7-2,ASSFQNLYEQY
TRBJ1-2,10,TRBV7-9,ASSLGTGNYT
TRBJ1-3,13,TRBV7-9,ASSLGESSGNTIY
TRBJ2-3,12,TRBV6-2/TRBV6-3,ASSHRVSTDTQY
TRBJ1-6,11,TRBV4-1,ASSQDWDSPLH
TRBJ2-1,13,TRBV7-2,ASSPRRTGMDEQF
TRBJ2-2,13,TRBV5-1,ASSSLEANTGELF
TRBJ2-3,12,TRBV5-6,ASSFFGSTDTQY
TRBJ2-5,14,TRBV12-3/TRBV12-4,ASTTLLGQGDGTQY
TRBJ2-5,12,TRBV7-2,ASSLGHYEGPQY
TRBJ1-5,12,TRBV5-1,ASSLGAGNQPQH
TRBJ2-3,17,TRBV7-2,ASSLAGTSGRAPTDTQY
TRBJ1-4,15,TRBV12-3/TRBV12-4,ASSPGTGGYGNEKLF
TRBJ1-3,10,TRBV6-1,ASIRSGNTIY
TRBJ2-2,14,TRBV5-5,ASSLDGEVNTGELF
TRBJ1-2,14,TRBV15,ATSRPNRGGNYGYT
TRBJ2-3,10,TRBV3-1,ASSQLTDTQY
TRBJ1-2,12,TRBV25-1,ASIPSGTNYGYT
TRBJ2-3,13,TRBV12-3/TRBV12-4,ASSRQGKSTDTQY
TRBJ2-1,14,TRBV20-1,SARSRDRGGYNEQF